Shown below are 22 T cell receptor beta chains from a single sample sequenced in a study of T cells in Graves' hyperthyroidism and ophthalmopathy. It was RNA transcripts that yielded the amplified TCR beta CDR3 regions. With the HTBI primer set, the TCR CDR3 went through a first round of RT-PCR. TCRdb re-called the multiplex PCR reads with MiXCR, one entry per CDR3 protein. The sample has a few hundred thousand distinct CDR3 sequences; roughly 20% are singletons. Material for sequencing was blood. These receptors all stem from a man aged 18-30 years with Graves' hyperthyroidism.

The chain combines TRBV7-8 with TRBJ2-5; 7 bases fit TRBD1. The junction had 11 bases not matched to a gene; V was cut back by 5 bases and J by 5 bases. Germline V lookup: CDR1 SGHVS, CDR2 FQNEAQ. CDR3 length: 15 residues. The CDR3: CASSPRQGHGETQYF. CDR3 nucleotides: TGTGCCAGCAGCCCCCGACAGGGCCACGGGGAGACCCAGTACTTC.

This clonotype was recorded many times. This chain connects TRBV6-2 or TRBV6-3 to TRBJ2-7; D gene unclear. V was clipped by 5 bases and J by 3 bases, with 14 bases between them. Germline V gene lookup returns CDR1 MNHEY and CDR2 SVGEGT. This CDR3 has 14 amino acids. CDR3 region: CASSHLVVGYEQYF. The CDR3 coding sequence is TGTGCCAGCAGTCACCTGGTAGTGGGCTACGAGCAGTACTTC.

This clonotype was detected ten times or more. The V call is TRBV30, the J call TRBJ1-5, with a weak D call TRBD1 (6 bases). The CDR3 length is 15 residues. V dropped 4 bases and J dropped 4 bases, with 17 bases sitting between them. The germline V gene has CDR1 GTSNPN and CDR2 SVGIG (reference sequence). CDR3 protein: CAWNSQQGWNQPQHF. CDR3 nucleotides: TGTGCCTGGAATTCCCAACAGGGTTGGAATCAGCCCCAGCATTTT.

The CDR3: CASSSRRDSPYEQYF. CDR3 in DNA: TGTGCCAGCAGTTCCCGCCGGGACAGCCCCTACGAGCAGTACTTC. V and J are TRBV28 and TRBJ2-7; 7 nucleotides agree with TRBD1. Unmatched junction bases numbered 8, after V lost 4 bases and J lost 2 bases. This CDR3 has 15 residues. Germline values: CDR1 MDHEN, CDR2 SYDVKM.

This clonotype was recorded a few times. This sequence joins TRBV5-1 and TRBJ1-3; D gene ambiguous. Germline CDR1 is SGHRS and CDR2 is YFSETQ. This CDR3 spans 15 amino acids. V was cut by 3 bases and J by 0 bases, with 10 bases left in between. The CDR3 DNA reads as TGCGCCAGCAGCTCGTTTGGGGACTCTGGAAACACCATATATTTT. This codes for CASSSFGDSGNTIYF.

The chain is built from TRBV6-1 and TRBJ2-7; D unclear. Germline values: CDR1 MNHNS, CDR2 SASEGT. V was cut by 1 base and J by 3 bases, with 10 bases left in between. This CDR3 has 14 residues. In DNA, the CDR3 is TGTGCCAGCAGTGAAGTGTCAGTGATCTACGAGCAGTACTTC. It is translated as CASSEVSVIYEQYF.

This clonotype appeared many times. The chain links TRBV9 to TRBJ2-7, with a weak D call TRBD1 (6 bases). Germline values: CDR1 SGDLS, CDR2 YYNGEE. V was clipped by 4 bases and J by 3 bases, with 11 bases between them. The CDR3 totals 13 residues. The chain's CDR3 is CASSPRQDYEQYF. Written as DNA, the CDR3 is TGTGCCAGCAGCCCTCGACAGGACTACGAGCAGTACTTC.

The table lists this clonotype with a few counts. This chain uses TRBV4-2 with TRBJ2-7, with TRBD2 matching over 9 bases. Germline CDR1 reads LGHNA; CDR2 reads YNFKEQ. This CDR3 contains 15 residues. V lost 3 bases, J lost 1 base, and 4 bases stayed unmatched. The CDR3 nucleotides are TGTGCCAGCAGCCACCCTGCGGGGGGGTCCTACGAGCAGTACTTC. Encoded protein: CASSHPAGGSYEQYF.

The chain combines TRBV6-1 with TRBJ1-1; tentatively, D is TRBD1 (5 bases). The V and J ends lost 7 bases and 8 bases respectively, with 14 bases between them. Germline CDR1 MNHNS, CDR2 SASEGT. CDR3 size: 12 residues. The DNA of the CDR3 is TGTGCCAGCATTGACTACAGGTTCGAAGCTTTCTTT. It translates to CASIDYRFEAFF.

This clonotype came up a few times. The J gene is TRBJ1-5, the V gene TRBV12-3 or TRBV12-4, with D perhaps TRBD1 (6 bases). This CDR3 comprises 15 residues. Trimming took off 0 bases at V and 6 bases at J, with 12 bases between the two ends. In DNA form, the CDR3 reads TGTGCCAGCAGTTTAGCACAGGGAGAGGGTCAGCCCCAGCATTTT. This codes for CASSLAQGEGQPQHF.

This clonotype occurred many times. The rearrangement uses TRBV28 and TRBJ2-5; 7 positions agree with TRBD2. V lost 0 bases, J lost 1 base, and 8 bases stayed unmatched. The CDR3 length is 17 residues. The germline gives CDR1 MDHEN, CDR2 SYDVKM. The CDR3: CASSLWGGSGSQETQYF. The CDR3 region has the DNA TGTGCCAGCAGTTTATGGGGGGGGAGCGGCAGCCAAGAGACCCAGTACTTC. Variable domain in full (rest from reference TRBV28 and TRBJ2-5): DVKVTQSSRYLVKRTGEKVFLECVQDMDHENMFWYRQDPGLGLRLIYFSYDVKMKEKGDIPEGYSVSREKKERFSLILESASTNQTSMYLCASSLWGGSGSQETQYFGPGTRLLVL.

This chain links TRBV4-2 with TRBJ2-7; 10 nucleotides match TRBD2. The CDR3 length is 15 residues. Germline CDR1 LGHNA, CDR2 YNFKEQ. The trim removed 2 bases at V and 4 bases at J, leaving 5 bases unmatched. The CDR3 protein is CASSQSSGGTYEQYF. CDR3 coding DNA: TGTGCCAGCAGCCAATCTAGCGGGGGAACATACGAGCAGTACTTC.

The table lists this clonotype with many counts. This rearrangement joins TRBV4-1 to TRBJ2-2; D is unresolved. V lost 4 bases and J 0 bases, leaving 6 bases between the germline ends. This CDR3 is built from 14 residues. Germline CDR1 is MGHRA and CDR2 is YSYEKL. The CDR3 coding sequence is TGCGCCAGCAGCCGACAACCGAACACCGGGGAGCTGTTTTTT. This sequence encodes CASSRQPNTGELFF.

The chain couples TRBV6-1 to TRBJ2-2, with D unresolved. V dropped 7 bases and J dropped 4 bases, with 13 bases sitting between them. The germline V gene has CDR1 MNHNS and CDR2 SASEGT. CDR3 length: 14 amino acids. The CDR3 DNA follows: TGTGCCAGCAACCTCGAATATGGCACCGGGGAGCTGTTTTTT. It yields the protein CASNLEYGTGELFF.

This clonotype has only a few counts. The genes are TRBV20-1 and TRBJ1-5, with D hard to call. Looked up from germline, CDR1 is DFQATT and CDR2 is SNEGSKA (reference sequence). This CDR3 has 14 residues. V shed 5 bases and J shed 5 bases, with 16 bases lying between them. CDR3 nucleotides: TGCAGTGCTTGTGTGGCAGGTCCTCATCAGCCCCAGCATTTT. It codes for CSACVAGPHQPQHF.

This clonotype appeared many times. The chain couples TRBV6-1 to TRBJ1-2; 10 bases agree with TRBD1. The CDR3 is 17 amino acids. Per germline, CDR1 MNHNS and CDR2 SASEGT. Germline trimming cut 2 bases from V and 7 bases from J; bases unmatched to any gene: 13. CDR3 bases: TGTGCCAGCAGTGAACGGACAGGGGGACTATCTACTCGTGGCTACACCTTC. It specifies CASSERTGGLSTRGYTF.

This clonotype was recorded many times. The chain uses TRBV6-2 or TRBV6-3 and TRBJ1-2; TRBD1 matches at 7 bases. Trimming at V came to 4 bases and at J to 2 bases, leaving 7 bases not matched to a gene. This CDR3 comprises 15 residues. The germline CDR1 and CDR2 sequences are MNHEY and SVGEGT. CDR3 nucleotides: TGTGCCAGCAGTTTCTCCGGGACAGAAAACTATGGCTACACCTTC. Residues: CASSFSGTENYGYTF.

This clonotype was observed many times. The chain couples TRBV10-1 to TRBJ2-2; 8 bases line up with TRBD1. With V trimmed by 4 bases and J by 3 bases, 7 bases remained unmatched. The CDR3 is 16 residues long. Germline lookup yields CDR1 WNHNN and CDR2 SYGVQD (reference sequence). The CDR3 DNA sequence: TGCGCCAGCAGTGCATCCCAGGGGGCCTACACCGGGGAGCTGTTTTTT. Protein sequence: CASSASQGAYTGELFF.

This clonotype has ten or more counts. The chain recombines TRBV7-8 with TRBJ2-5; 14 bases are a match to TRBD2. This CDR3 comprises 20 residues. Germline V gene data show CDR1 as SGHVS and CDR2 as FQNEAQ. The V and J ends lost 0 bases and 1 base, in that order; junction bases with no gene match: 10. CDR3 protein: CASSLAPPGLAGVTQETQYF. CDR3 bases: TGTGCCAGCAGCTTAGCCCCGCCGGGACTAGCGGGGGTAACCCAAGAGACCCAGTACTTC. Supplemented by reference TRBV7-8 and TRBJ2-5, the full variable domain reads GAGVSQSPRYKVAKRGQDVALRCDPISGHVSLFWYQQALGQGPEFLTYFQNEAQLDKSGLPSDRFFAERPEGSVSTLKIQRTQQEDSAVYLCASSLAPPGLAGVTQETQYFGPGTRLLVL.

The rearrangement links TRBV10-3 to TRBJ1-2; TRBD1 agrees at 7 bases. This CDR3 is 14 amino acids long. The ends lost 6 bases at V and 2 bases at J; junction bases unmatched: 6. Germline V lookup: CDR1 ENHRY, CDR2 SYGVKD. The DNA of the CDR3 is TGTGCCATCAGACCCACAGGGGACAACTATGGCTACACCTTC. Translation: CAIRPTGDNYGYTF.

This clonotype was counted ten times or more. V usage is TRBV11-2 and J usage is TRBJ1-1; D possibly corresponds to TRBD1 (6 bases). V was pared by 8 bases and J by 12 bases, with 19 bases between. The CDR3 consists of 12 residues. The germline gives CDR1 SGHAT, CDR2 FQNNGV. The CDR3 coding sequence is TGTGCCAGCCTCGGGGGGGCGAGTAGAACTTTCTTT. Translating it yields CASLGGASRTFF.

This clonotype was counted ten times or more. The gene calls are TRBV4-2 and TRBJ2-7; 8 bases are shared with TRBD2. CDR1 and CDR2 from the germline V gene are LGHNA and YNFKEQ. The length of the CDR3 is 14 residues. J gave up 5 bases and V 3 bases, and 6 bases lay outside the gene matches. The CDR3 nucleotides are TGTGCCAGCAGCCAGGCGGGGGGTCCCAACGAGCAGTACTTC. Its translation: CASSQAGGPNEQYF.